Detailed here is one T cell receptor (beta chain). The target of this receptor is not known. It has no much larger one-base neighbor in the sample; base qualities were not kept. The data were taken from a study of T cell repertoires in cytomegalovirus infection (dated by TCRdb to about 2019). For context, the study as a whole: Alongside well-studied HLA-B-restricted epitopes, the peptide stimulations were aimed at recently identified HLA-C-restricted CMV epitopes, whose presentation resists viral immunomodulation. Donor HLA type was relevant to the analysis, as public TCR beta signatures indicated carriage of CMV infection together with the matching HLA type.

The instrument was an Illumina HiSeq 1500. TCRdb applied fastp at Q25 and MiXCR to the public reads, then kept only in-frame beta chains. Every distinct CDR3 protein forms one entry, paired with its most common genes and DNA. The sample data list roughly 920,000 distinct CDR3 sequences, and approximately 32% of these were observed just once. The ten largest account for about an eighth of the sample. What the treatment or condition label conveys for this sample: in vitro stimulation with specific CMV peptide epitopes to enrich CMV-specific T cells. Including cysteine and phenylalanine, the CDR3 has 13 amino acids. Just the 39-base CDR3 DNA is kept, in frame starting at base 1. Via the germline V gene (reference sequence), CDR1 is MNHEY and CDR2 SMNVEV. V loses 0 bases, J loses 6 bases, and the germline ends lie 8 bases apart. Study-level results and caveats: Carriers of CMV infection plus the relevant HLA type were discriminated by the cumulative frequency of public TCR beta family members in the study cohort and in an independent approximately 360-donor cohort. The ex vivo response was dominated by HLA-C-restricted CMV-specific TCR beta clonotypes, which also provided the single most frequent clonotype in two of eight donors.

The sequence was collected from a human donor in good health (CMV status not recorded). Some clones in this sample may be carry-over from other donors' samples. The V gene is TRBV27 and the J gene is TRBJ2-5; the D gene is perhaps TRBD2, on 6 matching bases. The sequenced sample was cultured CD8+ T cells from PBMCs, obtained from culture after CMV antigen stimulation. The CDR3 region: CASSLSAGKTQYF. Here is the DNA: TGTGCCAGCAGTTTATCCGCGGGGAAGACCCAGTACTTC.